The 7 T cell receptor beta chains below come from one sample, sequenced in a study of T cells in Graves' hyperthyroidism and ophthalmopathy (dated by TCRdb to the late 2010s). The library was produced with multiplex PCR. TCRdb shows the sequencer as Illumina HiSeq 2000. The TCR beta CDR3 regions were amplified from the RNA transcripts. For the first round of RT-PCR on the TCR CDR3, the HTBI primer set was used together with the Qiagen OneStep RT-PCR kit. The public reads were reprocessed in TCRdb via fastp at Q25 and MiXCR, keeping in-frame beta chains. CDR3 protein sequences are deduplicated, and each keeps its most common genes and DNA. Recorded for this sample are 550,000 to 800,000 distinct CDR3 sequences; about 17% of them occurred a single time. Around 7.7% of the sample comes from the top ten. Material for sequencing was blood. The receptors stem from a man between 18 and 35 years old with Graves' hyperthyroidism.

The chain uses TRBV2 and TRBJ1-1; unclear D gene. In germline, CDR1 is SNHLY, CDR2 FYNNEI. The ends were cut back, 2 bases at V and 5 bases at J, with 9 bases in the middle. CDR3 length: 13 amino acids. The CDR3 DNA follows: TGTGCCAGCAGTGAAAATGTGGAGACTGAAGCTTTCTTT. Residues: CASSENVETEAFF.

This clonotype appeared many times. This chain uses TRBV18 with TRBJ2-3, with D maybe TRBD2 (6 bases). V was pared by 3 bases and J by 2 bases, with 9 bases between. The CDR3 spans 14 residues. The germline V gene has CDR1 KGHSH and CDR2 LQKENI. As DNA, the CDR3 is TGTGCCAGCTCACCCCCGGGGGACACAGATACGCAGTATTTT. This translates into CASSPPGDTDTQYF.

The chain couples TRBV28 to TRBJ2-7, with D possibly TRBD2 on 5 matching bases. V was trimmed by 8 bases and J by 6 bases, leaving 11 bases between them. From germline, CDR1 is MDHEN and CDR2 SYDVKM. The CDR3 covers 11 residues. CDR3 nucleotides: TGTGCCAGCGGACTCAGGCGCGAGCAGTACTTC. It translates to CASGLRREQYF.

The chain employs TRBV6-2 or TRBV6-3 and TRBJ1-5; no clear D. The V gene's germline CDR1 is MNHEY and CDR2 SVGEGT. The ends were cut back, 0 bases at V and 10 bases at J, with 10 bases in the middle. This CDR3 comprises 13 residues. The CDR3 DNA follows: TGTGCCAGCAGTTACTCCGACATTGGCCCCCAGCATTTT. Translated, it gives CASSYSDIGPQHF.

This clonotype was recorded at least ten times. V gene TRBV2 combines with J gene TRBJ1-4; 10 bases map to TRBD1. J gave up 7 bases and V 11 bases, and 4 bases lay outside the gene matches. CDR1 and CDR2 (germline): SNHLY, FYNNEI. CDR3 size: 12 residues. The CDR3 region has the DNA TGTGCCGGGACAGGGGTGGCTGAAAAACTGTTTTTT. Residues: CAGTGVAEKLFF.

This clonotype occurred many times. The chain employs TRBV7-9 and TRBJ2-7; TRBD1 matches 8 bases. Germline V gives CDR1 SEHNR, CDR2 FQNEAQ (reference sequence). V shed 4 bases and J 3 bases; nucleotides not matched to a gene: 8. This CDR3 has 15 amino acids. The CDR3 nucleotides read TGTGCCAGCAGCTCCGGACAGGGCGTCCACTACGAGCAGTACTTC. It codes for CASSSGQGVHYEQYF.

This clonotype was seen a handful of times. The chain combines TRBV28 with TRBJ2-1, with a tentative D call TRBD2 (6 bases). The CDR3 is 15 residues long. Deletions cut 1 base from V and 9 bases from J, with 16 bases between. Germline CDR1 is MDHEN and CDR2 is SYDVKM. CDR3 nucleotide sequence: TGTGCCAGCAGTTTATCCGGGAGTACAGTGGTTGAGCAGTTCTTC. This gives the protein CASSLSGSTVVEQFF.